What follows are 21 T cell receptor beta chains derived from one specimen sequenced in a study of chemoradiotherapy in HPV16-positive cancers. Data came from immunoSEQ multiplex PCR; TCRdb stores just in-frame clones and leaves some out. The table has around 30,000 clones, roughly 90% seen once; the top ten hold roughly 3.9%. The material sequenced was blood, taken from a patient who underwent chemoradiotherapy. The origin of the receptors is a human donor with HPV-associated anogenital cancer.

CDR3: CASSLNRNEQYF. CDR3 bases: TGTGCCAGCAGTTTAAACAGGAACGAGCAGTACTTC. The rearrangement joins TRBV28 to TRBJ2-7; D is possibly TRBD1 (5 bases). Trimming stripped 2 bases from V and 5 bases from J, with 7 bases between. The length of the CDR3 is 12 residues. Germline CDR1 and CDR2: MDHEN and SYDVKM.

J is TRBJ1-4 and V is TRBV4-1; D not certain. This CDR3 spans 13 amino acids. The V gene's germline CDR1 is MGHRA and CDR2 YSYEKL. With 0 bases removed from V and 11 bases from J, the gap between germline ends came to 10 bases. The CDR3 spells CASSQDRPDKLFF. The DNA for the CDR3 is TGCGCCAGCAGCCAAGATCGTCCGGACAAACTGTTTTTT.

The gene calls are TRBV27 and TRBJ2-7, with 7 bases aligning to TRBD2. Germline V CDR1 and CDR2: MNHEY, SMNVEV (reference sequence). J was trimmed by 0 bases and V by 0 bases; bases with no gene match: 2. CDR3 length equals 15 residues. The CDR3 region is CASSLSGGYSYEQYF. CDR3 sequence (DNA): TGTGCCAGCAGTTTATCGGGGGGGTACTCCTACGAGCAGTACTTC.

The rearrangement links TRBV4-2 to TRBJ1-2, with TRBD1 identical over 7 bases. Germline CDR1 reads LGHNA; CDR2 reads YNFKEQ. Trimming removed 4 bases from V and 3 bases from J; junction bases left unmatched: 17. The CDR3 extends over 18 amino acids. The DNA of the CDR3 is TGTGCCAGCAGCCCTGTCCCGGGACAGACCGGATGGGACTATGGCTACACCTTC. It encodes CASSPVPGQTGWDYGYTF.

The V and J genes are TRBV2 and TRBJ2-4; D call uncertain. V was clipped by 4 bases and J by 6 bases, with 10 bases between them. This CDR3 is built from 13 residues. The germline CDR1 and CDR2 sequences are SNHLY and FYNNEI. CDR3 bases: TGTGCCAGCAGTGTAACTCCATTAAACATTCAGTACTTC. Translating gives CASSVTPLNIQYF.

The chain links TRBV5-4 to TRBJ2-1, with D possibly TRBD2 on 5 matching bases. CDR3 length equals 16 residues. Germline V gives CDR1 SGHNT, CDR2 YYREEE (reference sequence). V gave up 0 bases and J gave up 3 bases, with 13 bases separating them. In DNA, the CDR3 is TGTGCCAGCAGCTTGGAAAGTCGGGGTCACTACAATGAGCAGTTCTTC. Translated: CASSLESRGHYNEQFF.

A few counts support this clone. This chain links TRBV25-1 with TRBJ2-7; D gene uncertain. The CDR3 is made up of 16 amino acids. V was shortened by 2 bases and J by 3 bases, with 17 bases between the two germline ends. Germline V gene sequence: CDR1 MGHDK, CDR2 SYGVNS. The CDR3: CASSEIGQGLIYEQYF. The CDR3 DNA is TGTGCCAGCAGTGAAATAGGGCAAGGCCTCATCTACGAGCAGTACTTC.

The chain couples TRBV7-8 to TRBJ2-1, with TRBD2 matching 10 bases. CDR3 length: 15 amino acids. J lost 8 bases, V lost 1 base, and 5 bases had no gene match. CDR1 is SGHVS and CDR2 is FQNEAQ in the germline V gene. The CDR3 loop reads CASSLGSGGIHEQFF. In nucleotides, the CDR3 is TGTGCCAGCAGCTTAGGTAGCGGGGGGATCCATGAGCAGTTCTTC.

Here the CDR3 DNA reads TGCGCCAGCAGGTCCTGGGGGGCTCAAGAGACCCAGTACTTC. Its protein is CASRSWGAQETQYF. The J gene is TRBJ2-5, the V gene TRBV5-1; D possibly matches TRBD1 or TRBD2 (6 bases each). Per germline, CDR1 SGHRS and CDR2 YFSETQ. V was trimmed by 5 bases and J by 2 bases, leaving 13 bases between them. There are 14 residues in the CDR3.

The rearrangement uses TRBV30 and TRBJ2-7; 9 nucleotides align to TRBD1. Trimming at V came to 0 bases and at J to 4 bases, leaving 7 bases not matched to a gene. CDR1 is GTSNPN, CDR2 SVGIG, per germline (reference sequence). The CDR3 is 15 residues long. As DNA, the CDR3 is TGTGCCTGGAGTGTCTCCGGGACAGGGACATACGAGCAGTACTTC. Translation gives CAWSVSGTGTYEQYF.

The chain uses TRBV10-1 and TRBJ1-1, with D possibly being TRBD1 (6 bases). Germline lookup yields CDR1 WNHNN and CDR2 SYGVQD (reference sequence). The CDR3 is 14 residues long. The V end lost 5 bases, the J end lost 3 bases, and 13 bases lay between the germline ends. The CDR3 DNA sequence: TGCGCCAGCAGTCCCGCAGGGACACACACTGAAGCTTTCTTT. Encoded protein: CASSPAGTHTEAFF.

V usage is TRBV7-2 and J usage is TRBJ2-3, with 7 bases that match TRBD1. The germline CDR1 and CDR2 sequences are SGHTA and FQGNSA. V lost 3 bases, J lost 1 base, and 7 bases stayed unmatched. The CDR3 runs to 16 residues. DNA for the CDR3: TGTGCCAGCAGCTTTGACAGGGCCAGAGGCACAGATACGCAGTATTTT. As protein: CASSFDRARGTDTQYF.

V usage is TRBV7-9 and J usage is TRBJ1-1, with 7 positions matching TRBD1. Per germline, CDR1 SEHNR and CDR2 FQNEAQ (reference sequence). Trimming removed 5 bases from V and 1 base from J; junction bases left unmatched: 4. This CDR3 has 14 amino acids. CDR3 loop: CASSERTGNTEAFF. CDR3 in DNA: TGTGCCAGCAGCGAACGGACAGGGAACACTGAAGCTTTCTTT.

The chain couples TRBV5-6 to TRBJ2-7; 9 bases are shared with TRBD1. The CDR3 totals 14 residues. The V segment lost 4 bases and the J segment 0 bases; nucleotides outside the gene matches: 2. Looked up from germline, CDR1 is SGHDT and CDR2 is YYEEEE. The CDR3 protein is CASSTGGSSYEQYF. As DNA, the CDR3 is TGTGCCAGCAGCACAGGGGGCAGCTCCTACGAGCAGTACTTC.

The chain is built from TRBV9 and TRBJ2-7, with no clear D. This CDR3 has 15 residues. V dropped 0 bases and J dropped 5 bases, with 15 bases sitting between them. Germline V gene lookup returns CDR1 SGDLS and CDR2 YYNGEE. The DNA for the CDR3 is TGTGCCAGCAGCGTAGGTGGCTACTCGGGCGACGAGCAGTACTTC. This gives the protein CASSVGGYSGDEQYF.

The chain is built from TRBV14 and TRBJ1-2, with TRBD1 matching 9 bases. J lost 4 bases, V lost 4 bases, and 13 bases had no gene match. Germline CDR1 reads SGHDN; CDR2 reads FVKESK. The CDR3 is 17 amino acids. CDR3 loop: CASSPHPGTGYRYGYTF. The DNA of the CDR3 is TGTGCCAGCAGCCCTCACCCCGGGACAGGGTATCGCTATGGCTACACCTTC.

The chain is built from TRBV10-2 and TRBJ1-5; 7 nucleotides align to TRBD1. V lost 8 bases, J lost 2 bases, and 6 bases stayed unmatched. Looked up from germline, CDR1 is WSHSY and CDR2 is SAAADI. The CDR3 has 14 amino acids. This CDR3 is CASSQGYGNQPQHF. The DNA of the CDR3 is TGCGCCAGCTCACAGGGGTACGGCAATCAGCCCCAGCATTTT.

As DNA, the CDR3 is TGTGCCAGCAGCTTGCCCCTTCAGGGGACTAATGAAAAACTGTTTTTT. Translating it yields CASSLPLQGTNEKLFF. The rearrangement uses TRBV5-6 and TRBJ1-4; maybe TRBD1 (6 bases). The CDR3 has 16 amino acids. V gave up 1 base and J gave up 2 bases, with 12 bases separating them. Germline V lookup: CDR1 SGHDT, CDR2 YYEEEE.

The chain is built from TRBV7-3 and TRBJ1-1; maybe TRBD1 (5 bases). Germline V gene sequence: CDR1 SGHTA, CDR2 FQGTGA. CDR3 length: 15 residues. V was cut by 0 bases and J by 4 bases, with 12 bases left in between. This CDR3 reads CASSLTGDGVTEAFF. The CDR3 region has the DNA TGTGCCAGCAGCTTAACGGGGGACGGGGTCACTGAAGCTTTCTTT.

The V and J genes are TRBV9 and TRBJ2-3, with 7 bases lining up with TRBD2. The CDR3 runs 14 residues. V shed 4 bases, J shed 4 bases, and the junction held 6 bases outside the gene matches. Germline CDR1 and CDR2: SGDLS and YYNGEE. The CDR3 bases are TGTGCCAGCAGCCCGGGGGGAGGGCCAGATACGCAGTATTTT. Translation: CASSPGGGPDTQYF.

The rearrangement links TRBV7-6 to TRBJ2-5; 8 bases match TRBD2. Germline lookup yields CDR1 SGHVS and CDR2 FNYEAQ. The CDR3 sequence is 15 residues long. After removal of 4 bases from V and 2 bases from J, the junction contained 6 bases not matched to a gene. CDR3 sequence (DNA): TGTGCCAGCAGCTCCAACAGCGGGGGACAAGAGACCCAGTACTTC. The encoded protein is CASSSNSGGQETQYF.